The 3 T cell receptor beta chains listed next were all sequenced from one sample in a study of tumor-infiltrating lymphocytes in localized non-small cell lung cancer (dated by TCRdb to the early 2020s). Libraries were constructed by the immunoSEQ multiplex PCR assay. What TCRdb holds here is the immuneACCESS table cut down to in-frame rearrangements. Part of the clones is not present; checked against another copy, under half of the missing clones reflect an unresolved V gene, and the others are unexplained. A total of fewer than 20,000 clones appear in this sample, around 75% of them only once. The ten top clones hold approximately 9% of the sample. Sequenced input: lung tumor tissue. The source is a human donor with non-small cell lung cancer.

The chain combines TRBV5-1 with TRBJ2-3; 10 nucleotides align to TRBD2. This CDR3 spans 13 amino acids. The V and J ends lost 0 bases and 10 bases, in that order; junction bases with no gene match: 2. The germline gives CDR1 SGHRS, CDR2 YFSETQ. DNA of the CDR3: TGCGCCAGCAGCTTGGTTCTAGCGGGGGCGCAGTATTTT. Protein: CASSLVLAGAQYF.

This clone was detected a few times. The chain is built from TRBV11-2 and TRBJ2-1; no clear D. The V gene's germline CDR1 is SGHAT and CDR2 FQNNGV. The CDR3 loop spans 16 amino acids. V lost 4 bases to trimming and J lost 5 bases, with 18 bases between them. The CDR3 bases are TGTGCCAGCAGCTCCGCACTTGCCTTGGCCAACAATGAGCAGTTCTTC. Amino acid sequence: CASSSALALANNEQFF.

This sequence joins TRBV28 and TRBJ2-2, with 11 positions matching TRBD2. This CDR3 spans 16 amino acids. After removal of 5 bases from V and 5 bases from J, the junction contained 7 bases not matched to a gene. Germline V lookup: CDR1 MDHEN, CDR2 SYDVKM. The CDR3 bases are TGTGCCAGCAGTCGTACTAGCGGGAGTGGTACCGGGGAGCTGTTTTTT. This translates into CASSRTSGSGTGELFF.